This T cell receptor beta chain was observed in a study of blood T cell repertoires in COVID-19. Study as a whole: The United States, Italy and Spain provided the acute and convalescent COVID-19 samples.

Per the authors' pipeline: Amplified reference gene primers provided the basis for estimating nucleated cell counts. Generated by immunoSEQ multiplex PCR, the TCRdb table keeps only in-frame clones and is missing some. The V and J calls and clone size are taken from that table; D and trimming were inferred from the DNA. The sample shows about 40,000 clones, 90% of them seen only once. Sequencing was performed on peripheral blood. The source is a man between 65 and 80 years old with acute or convalescent COVID-19.

CDR3: CASSDDRGSGEKLFF. DNA for the CDR3: TGTGCCAGCAGTGACGACAGGGGATCTGGAGAAAAACTGTTTTTT. The V call is TRBV25-1, the J call TRBJ1-4; TRBD1 matches at 8 bases. Unmatched junction bases numbered 8, after V lost 3 bases and J lost 8 bases. This CDR3 region has 15 residues. CDR1 is MGHDK, CDR2 SYGVNS, per germline.